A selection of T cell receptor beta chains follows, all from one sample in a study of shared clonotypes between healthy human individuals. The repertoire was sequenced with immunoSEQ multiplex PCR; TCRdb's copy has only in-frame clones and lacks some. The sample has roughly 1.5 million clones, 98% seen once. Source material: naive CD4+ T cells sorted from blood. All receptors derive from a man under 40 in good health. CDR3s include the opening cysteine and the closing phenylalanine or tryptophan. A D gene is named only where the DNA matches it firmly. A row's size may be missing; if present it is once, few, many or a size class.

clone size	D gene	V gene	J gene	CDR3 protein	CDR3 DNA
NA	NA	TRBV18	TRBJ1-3	CASSPGVSGNTIYF	TGTGCCAGCTCACCGGGTGTATCTGGAAACACCATATATTTT
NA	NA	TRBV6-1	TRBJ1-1	CASGRNTEAFF	TGTGCCAGCGGACGGAACACTGAAGCTTTCTTT
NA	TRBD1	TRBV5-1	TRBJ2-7	CASSLGQGKGYEQYF	TGCGCCAGCAGCTTGGGACAGGGGAAGGGGTACGAGCAGTACTTC
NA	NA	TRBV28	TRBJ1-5	CASSSIYSGNQPQHF	TGTGCCAGCAGTTCCATATACAGTGGCAATCAGCCCCAGCATTTT
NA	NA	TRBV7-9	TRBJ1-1	CASSSPRPDYQAFF	TGTGCCAGCAGCTCACCGAGGCCAGACTATCAAGCTTTCTTT
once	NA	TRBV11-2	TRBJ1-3	CASSSTGFSGNTIYF	TGTGCCAGCAGCTCCACCGGGTTCTCCGGAAACACCATATATTTT
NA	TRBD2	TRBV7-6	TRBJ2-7	CASGPGLAGGRSSYEQYF	TGTGCCAGCGGTCCGGGACTAGCGGGAGGGAGGAGCTCCTACGAGCAGTACTTC
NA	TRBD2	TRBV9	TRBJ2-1	CASSGITSGIYNEQFF	TGTGCCAGCAGCGGTATCACTAGCGGGATTTACAATGAGCAGTTCTTC
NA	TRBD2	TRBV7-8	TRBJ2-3	CASSRWTSGILNGTDTQYF	TGTGCCAGCAGTCGATGGACTAGCGGAATACTAAACGGCACAGATACGCAGTATTTT
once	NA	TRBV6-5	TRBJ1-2	CASSYWKTGNYGYTF	TGTGCCAGCAGTTACTGGAAAACCGGCAACTATGGCTACACCTTC
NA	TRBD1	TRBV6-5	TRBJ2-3	CASRVQGASDTQYF	TGTGCCAGCAGAGTACAGGGGGCGTCAGATACGCAGTATTTT
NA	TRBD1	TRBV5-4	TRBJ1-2	CASSLAGGQGIGGYTF	TGTGCCAGCAGCTTGGCCGGAGGACAGGGGATAGGCGGCTACACCTTC
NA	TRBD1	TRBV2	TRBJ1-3	CASAGGAGNTIYF	TGTGCCAGTGCAGGGGGCGCTGGAAACACCATATATTTT